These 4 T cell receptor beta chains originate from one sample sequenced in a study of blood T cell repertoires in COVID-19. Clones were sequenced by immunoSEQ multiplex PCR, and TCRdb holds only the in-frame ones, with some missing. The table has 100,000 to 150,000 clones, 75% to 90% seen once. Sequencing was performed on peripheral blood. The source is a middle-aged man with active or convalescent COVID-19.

CDR3 in amino acids: CASGLGGGHPQHF. The CDR3 DNA reads TGTGCTAGTGGTTTGGGTGGGGGACATCCCCAGCATTTT. The chain recombines TRBV12-5 with TRBJ1-5; perhaps TRBD1 as D (6 bases). Trimming cost V 1 base and J 10 bases, with 11 bases left between them. Germline CDR1 LGHNT, CDR2 FRNRAP. This CDR3 has 13 residues.

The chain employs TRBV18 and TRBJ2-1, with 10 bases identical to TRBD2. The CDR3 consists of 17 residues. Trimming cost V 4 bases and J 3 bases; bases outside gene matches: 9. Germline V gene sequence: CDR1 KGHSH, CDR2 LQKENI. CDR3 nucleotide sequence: TGTGCCAGCTCACTGGCCGGGACTAGCGCCTTCTACAATGAGCAGTTCTTC. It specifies CASSLAGTSAFYNEQFF.

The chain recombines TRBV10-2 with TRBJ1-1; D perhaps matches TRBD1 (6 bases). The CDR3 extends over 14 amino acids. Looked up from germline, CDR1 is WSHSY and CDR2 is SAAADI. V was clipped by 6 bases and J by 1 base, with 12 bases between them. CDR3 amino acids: CASRTGPGNTEAFF. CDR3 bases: TGCGCCAGCAGGACAGGCCCGGGGAACACTGAAGCTTTCTTT.

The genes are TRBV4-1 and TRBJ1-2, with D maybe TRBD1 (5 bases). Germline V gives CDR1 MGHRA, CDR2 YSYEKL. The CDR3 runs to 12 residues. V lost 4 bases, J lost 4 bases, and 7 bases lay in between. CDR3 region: CASSLGGYGYTF. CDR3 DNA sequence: TGCGCCAGCAGCCTCGGGGGCTATGGCTACACCTTC.